This is a list of T cell receptor beta chains from one sample in a study of CD8+ T cells in alopecia areata. Sequencing used immunoSEQ multiplex PCR; TCRdb keeps in-frame clones, though not all of them. Here the sample spans about 210,000 clones, about 57% being singletons. Here the sequenced sample was CD4+ T cells sorted from blood, taken at week 4, from a patient treated with tofacitinib. The receptors stem from a human donor with alopecia areata. Each CDR3 is given with its conserved first and last residue. The D gene is left open where the match is weak. Clone size, where shown, is once, few, many, or a class for clones that have expanded.

d_call: TRBD1
v_call: TRBV5-1
clone_size: NA
j_call: TRBJ1-2
cdr3_aa: CASSGVGQTTYGYTF
cdr3_nt: TGCGCCAGCAGCGGGGTGGGACAGACTACCTATGGCTACACCTTC

d_call: TRBD2
v_call: TRBV29-1
clone_size: few
j_call: TRBJ2-5
cdr3_aa: CSVDSSGGLQETQYF
cdr3_nt: TGCAGCGTTGATAGCAGCGGGGGCCTTCAAGAGACCCAGTACTTC

d_call: TRBD1
v_call: TRBV30
clone_size: few
j_call: TRBJ1-1
cdr3_aa: CAWSPKTGRWTEAFF
cdr3_nt: TGTGCCTGGAGTCCCAAGACAGGGAGGTGGACTGAAGCTTTCTTT

d_call: NA
v_call: TRBV7-2
clone_size: many
j_call: TRBJ1-2
cdr3_aa: CASSPPTAGQFYGYTF
cdr3_nt: TGTGCCAGCAGTCCACCGACGGCAGGGCAATTCTATGGCTACACCTTC

d_call: NA
v_call: TRBV5-1
clone_size: NA
j_call: TRBJ2-7
cdr3_aa: CASSPDSLSYEQYF
cdr3_nt: TGCGCCAGCAGCCCTGACAGTCTCTCCTACGAGCAGTACTTC

d_call: TRBD1
v_call: TRBV2
clone_size: NA
j_call: TRBJ1-1
cdr3_aa: CASSGTGGAAAEAFF
cdr3_nt: TGTGCCAGCAGTGGGACAGGGGGCGCCGCGGCTGAAGCTTTCTTT

d_call: TRBD1
v_call: TRBV4-3
clone_size: NA
j_call: TRBJ2-1
cdr3_aa: CASSQASRTGINEQFF
cdr3_nt: TGCGCCAGCAGCCAAGCGAGCCGGACAGGGATAAATGAGCAGTTCTTC

d_call: NA
v_call: TRBV30
clone_size: NA
j_call: TRBJ1-2
cdr3_aa: CAGSYKGLQNHGYTF
cdr3_nt: TGTGCCGGTAGTTACAAGGGACTTCAAAACCATGGCTACACCTTC

d_call: TRBD2
v_call: TRBV5-1
clone_size: NA
j_call: TRBJ2-1
cdr3_aa: CASSYLAGISYNEQFF
cdr3_nt: TGCGCCAGCAGCTACCTAGCGGGGATCTCCTACAATGAGCAGTTCTTC

d_call: NA
v_call: TRBV7-2
clone_size: NA
j_call: TRBJ2-3
cdr3_aa: CASSLQFGTDTQYF
cdr3_nt: TGTGCCAGCAGCTTACAGTTTGGCACAGATACGCAGTATTTT

d_call: NA
v_call: TRBV4-3
clone_size: NA
j_call: TRBJ1-2
cdr3_aa: CASSQDPAGSGRYTF
cdr3_nt: TGCGCCAGCAGCCAAGATCCCGCGGGGAGCGGGCGCTACACCTTC

d_call: NA
v_call: TRBV30
clone_size: once
j_call: TRBJ2-3
cdr3_aa: CAWSGGRTDTQYF
cdr3_nt: TGTGCCTGGAGTGGGGGAAGGACAGATACGCAGTATTTT

d_call: NA
v_call: TRBV12-5
clone_size: NA
j_call: TRBJ1-5
cdr3_aa: CASGLTGQNQPQHF
cdr3_nt: TGTGCTAGTGGTCTCACAGGGCAAAATCAGCCCCAGCATTTT

d_call: NA
v_call: TRBV14
clone_size: few
j_call: TRBJ1-5
cdr3_aa: CASSQSSAHQPQHF
cdr3_nt: TGTGCCAGCAGCCAATCCTCAGCCCATCAGCCCCAGCATTTT

d_call: TRBD2
v_call: TRBV11-2
clone_size: NA
j_call: TRBJ2-3
cdr3_aa: CASTNRDYAADTQYF
cdr3_nt: TGTGCCAGTACTAACCGGGACTACGCGGCCGATACGCAGTATTTT

d_call: NA
v_call: TRBV29-1
clone_size: NA
j_call: TRBJ1-1
cdr3_aa: CSVGVQTNTEAFF
cdr3_nt: TGCAGCGTTGGGGTACAGACTAACACTGAAGCTTTCTTT

d_call: NA
v_call: TRBV29-1
clone_size: few
j_call: TRBJ2-7
cdr3_aa: CSAEGVSYEQYF
cdr3_nt: TGCAGCGCCGAGGGGGTCTCCTACGAGCAGTACTTC

d_call: NA
v_call: TRBV7-8
clone_size: few
j_call: TRBJ2-7
cdr3_aa: CASSLWTTGLVYEQYF
cdr3_nt: TGTGCCAGCAGCTTATGGACGACGGGACTTGTCTACGAGCAGTACTTC

d_call: NA
v_call: TRBV29-1
clone_size: few
j_call: TRBJ2-1
cdr3_aa: CSVEYRSNEQFF
cdr3_nt: TGCAGCGTTGAATATAGGTCGAATGAGCAGTTCTTC

d_call: NA
v_call: TRBV5-1
clone_size: NA
j_call: TRBJ2-3
cdr3_aa: CASSLGAMSTDTQYF
cdr3_nt: TGCGCCAGCAGCTTGGGCGCCATGTCCACAGATACGCAGTATTTT

d_call: NA
v_call: TRBV4-2
clone_size: NA
j_call: TRBJ2-3
cdr3_aa: CASSQDLSGSTDTQYF
cdr3_nt: TGTGCCAGCAGCCAAGATCTTAGCGGTAGCACAGATACGCAGTATTTT

d_call: TRBD1
v_call: TRBV13
clone_size: NA
j_call: TRBJ2-2
cdr3_aa: CASSRSAGGTGELFF
cdr3_nt: TGTGCCAGCAGCCGGAGCGCAGGGGGCACCGGGGAGCTGTTTTTT

d_call: NA
v_call: TRBV2
clone_size: NA
j_call: TRBJ1-1
cdr3_aa: CASSAGHNTEAFF
cdr3_nt: TGTGCCAGCAGCGCCGGACATAACACTGAAGCTTTCTTT

d_call: NA
v_call: TRBV29-1
clone_size: NA
j_call: TRBJ2-2
cdr3_aa: CSVGLRNTGELFF
cdr3_nt: TGCAGCGTTGGTCTGAGAAACACCGGGGAGCTGTTTTTT

d_call: TRBD1
v_call: TRBV29-1
clone_size: once
j_call: TRBJ1-4
cdr3_aa: CSAEDRGDEKLFF
cdr3_nt: TGCAGCGCCGAAGACAGGGGTGACGAAAAACTGTTTTTT

d_call: NA
v_call: TRBV6-6
clone_size: many
j_call: TRBJ2-3
cdr3_aa: CASSYFSDTQYF
cdr3_nt: TGTGCCAGCAGTTACTTTAGCGATACGCAGTATTTT

d_call: NA
v_call: TRBV7-6
clone_size: few
j_call: TRBJ2-3
cdr3_aa: CASSFSGPTYTDTQYF
cdr3_nt: TGTGCCAGCAGCTTCTCCGGGCCGACTTACACAGATACGCAGTATTTT

d_call: NA
v_call: TRBV4-3
clone_size: NA
j_call: TRBJ2-7
cdr3_aa: CASSQEAGPLGAQYF
cdr3_nt: TGCGCCAGCAGCCAAGAGGCAGGACCCCTTGGCGCGCAGTACTTC

d_call: NA
v_call: TRBV10-3
clone_size: few
j_call: TRBJ2-4
cdr3_aa: CAISETGSKNIQYF
cdr3_nt: TGTGCCATCAGTGAGACAGGGAGCAAAAACATTCAGTACTTC

d_call: NA
v_call: TRBV9
clone_size: NA
j_call: TRBJ2-5
cdr3_aa: CASSGPRLETQYF
cdr3_nt: TGTGCCAGCAGCGGACCAAGATTAGAGACCCAGTACTTC

d_call: NA
v_call: TRBV4-3
clone_size: NA
j_call: TRBJ1-1
cdr3_aa: CASSPGVNTEAFF
cdr3_nt: TGCGCCAGCAGTCCAGGGGTGAACACTGAAGCTTTCTTT

d_call: NA
v_call: TRBV7-2
clone_size: once
j_call: TRBJ2-5
cdr3_aa: CASSLEPRDSPETQYF
cdr3_nt: TGTGCCAGCAGCTTAGAGCCCCGGGACTCACCAGAGACCCAGTACTTC

d_call: NA
v_call: TRBV7-2
clone_size: NA
j_call: TRBJ1-1
cdr3_aa: CASSRDVRAFF
cdr3_nt: TGTGCCAGCAGCCGGGACGTCAGAGCTTTCTTT

d_call: NA
v_call: TRBV29-1
clone_size: NA
j_call: TRBJ1-2
cdr3_aa: CSVDARNYGYTF
cdr3_nt: TGCAGCGTTGATGCCCGAAACTATGGCTACACCTTC

d_call: NA
v_call: TRBV25-1
clone_size: NA
j_call: TRBJ1-6
cdr3_aa: CASSVGTENSPLHF
cdr3_nt: TGTGCCAGCAGTGTTGGGACGGAAAATTCACCCCTCCACTTT

d_call: NA
v_call: TRBV11-3
clone_size: NA
j_call: TRBJ2-7
cdr3_aa: CASSWSGTGGYEQYF
cdr3_nt: TGTGCCAGCAGCTGGAGCGGGACAGGAGGTTACGAGCAGTACTTC